The 17 T cell receptor beta chains given below trace back to one sample, sequenced in a study of blood T cell repertoires in COVID-19. Clones were read by immunoSEQ multiplex PCR, and TCRdb kept only the in-frame ones, dropping some. The sample has approximately 140,000 clones; approximately 88% are singletons. The sequencing input was peripheral blood. Every receptor here comes from a man in his 70s with acute or convalescent COVID-19.

The rearrangement joins TRBV19 to TRBJ2-1, with TRBD2 as a possible D gene (5 bases). The CDR3 runs to 13 residues. V lost 7 bases and J 8 bases, leaving 15 bases between the germline ends. In germline, CDR1 is LNHDA, CDR2 SQIVND (reference sequence). The CDR3 loop is CASIRDRDDEQFF. CDR3 coding DNA: TGTGCCAGTATCCGGGATAGAGACGATGAGCAGTTCTTC.

This clone was seen only a few times. Germline is not matched at one junction end, which may reflect a read error. The V and J genes are TRBV6-5 and TRBJ2-5; TRBD1 matches 9 bases. This CDR3 comprises 11 residues. The germline V gene has CDR1 MNHEY and CDR2 SVGAGI. DNA of the CDR3: TGTGCCAGCACCCACAGGGGGCGCCTCAACTTC. Protein product: CASTHRGRLNF.

The V gene is TRBV5-1, the J gene TRBJ1-3; D uncertain. The CDR3 loop spans 16 amino acids. V was clipped by 0 bases and J by 3 bases, with 13 bases between them. CDR1 is SGHRS, CDR2 YFSETQ, per germline. The CDR3 sequence is CASSLDSVEIGNTIYF. CDR3 DNA sequence: TGCGCCAGCAGCTTGGATTCCGTGGAGATTGGAAACACCATATATTTT.

This clone has only a few counts. The chain recombines TRBV28 with TRBJ2-5; 9 nucleotides align to TRBD2. Germline loops: CDR1 MDHEN, CDR2 SYDVKM. The V and J ends lost 5 bases and 5 bases, in that order; junction bases with no gene match: 12. The CDR3 has 16 residues. CDR3 sequence reads: CASSPLLGGGAETQYF. CDR3 nucleotide sequence: TGTGCCAGCAGTCCCCTCTTGGGCGGGGGGGCGGAGACCCAGTACTTC. Combining the CDR3 with reference TRBV28 and TRBJ2-5 gives the whole variable domain DVKVTQSSRYLVKRTGEKVFLECVQDMDHENMFWYRQDPGLGLRLIYFSYDVKMKEKGDIPEGYSVSREKKERFSLILESASTNQTSMYLCASSPLLGGGAETQYFGPGTRLLVL.

This clone has a single count. This rearrangement joins TRBV6-5 to TRBJ1-3; D gene uncertain. Germline CDR1 and CDR2: MNHEY and SVGAGI. This CDR3 contains 15 residues. Trimming removed 2 bases from V and 1 base from J, with 9 bases in between. The CDR3 reads CASSYGPVSGNTIYF. The CDR3 DNA is TGTGCCAGCAGTTACGGCCCAGTTTCTGGAAACACCATATATTTT.

This clone was seen only once. This chain links TRBV7-8 with TRBJ2-6; D possibly corresponds to TRBD1 (6 bases). The V and J ends lost 3 bases and 2 bases respectively, with 8 bases between them. Germline CDR1 reads SGHVS; CDR2 reads FQNEAQ. This CDR3 spans 15 amino acids. CDR3 region: CASSFTGPGANVLTF. CDR3 sequence (DNA): TGTGCCAGCAGCTTTACAGGGCCTGGGGCCAACGTCCTGACTTTC.

The chain links TRBV5-1 to TRBJ2-3; D possibly corresponds to TRBD2 (5 bases). Trimming cost V 4 bases and J 0 bases, with 9 bases left between them. The CDR3 has 14 amino acids. Germline lookup yields CDR1 SGHRS and CDR2 YFSETQ. DNA of the CDR3: TGCGCCAGCAGCGAGGGATCTAGCACAGATACGCAGTATTTT. The encoded protein is CASSEGSSTDTQYF.

The chain links TRBV24-1 to TRBJ1-1; TRBD1 is a possible D gene (6 bases). Germline CDR1 reads KGHDR; CDR2 reads SFDVKD. CDR3 length: 14 residues. Trimming removed 5 bases from V and 1 base from J, with 10 bases in between. The CDR3 DNA follows: TGTGCCACCAGTGGAGGGGGTGGGAACACTGAAGCTTTCTTT. Protein sequence: CATSGGGGNTEAFF.

The rearrangement uses TRBV3-1 (or the pseudogene TRBV3-2) and TRBJ1-2; no reliable D call. Germline CDR1 is LGHDT and CDR2 is YNNKEL (reference sequence). With 2 bases removed from V and 7 bases from J, the gap between germline ends came to 11 bases. The CDR3 loop spans 13 amino acids. CDR3 coding DNA: TGTGCCAGCAGCCAATCGCACACAGTTGGCTACACCTTC. The encoded protein is CASSQSHTVGYTF.

This clone was observed a handful of times. The rearrangement joins TRBV27 to TRBJ2-5; 10 positions match TRBD1. Germline trimming cut 6 bases from V and 4 bases from J; bases unmatched to any gene: 5. Germline CDR1 and CDR2: MNHEY and SMNVEV (reference sequence). The CDR3 contains 14 residues. The CDR3 protein is CASSPTGGRETQYF. CDR3 sequence (DNA): TGTGCCAGCAGCCCGACAGGGGGCCGAGAGACCCAGTACTTC.

The genes are TRBV3-1 (or the pseudogene TRBV3-2) and TRBJ1-5, with D possibly TRBD1 on 5 matching bases. V lost 1 base and J 0 bases, leaving 16 bases between the germline ends. The CDR3 is 18 amino acids. Germline assignment: CDR1 LGHDT and CDR2 YNNKEL (reference sequence). This CDR3 is CASSQAPPGHGSNQPQHF. The CDR3 nucleotides read TGTGCCAGCAGCCAAGCTCCGCCAGGACACGGTAGCAATCAGCCCCAGCATTTT.

V gene TRBV19 combines with J gene TRBJ2-3, with D possibly matching TRBD1 (6 bases). The CDR3 covers 15 residues. V was trimmed by 3 bases and J by 0 bases, leaving 10 bases between them. Germline loops: CDR1 LNHDA, CDR2 SQIVND (reference sequence). CDR3 region: CASSILDRSTDTQYF. The CDR3 region has the DNA TGTGCCAGTAGTATTTTGGACAGAAGCACAGATACGCAGTATTTT.

V usage is TRBV7-2 and J usage is TRBJ1-2; TRBD1 agrees at 8 bases. Trimming removed 5 bases from V and 12 bases from J; junction bases left unmatched: 14. CDR3 size: 14 residues. From germline, CDR1 is SGHTA and CDR2 FQGNSA. The CDR3 spells CASSPRGPTLPDTF. CDR3 nucleotide sequence: TGTGCCAGCAGCCCCAGGGGGCCTACGTTGCCGGACACCTTC.

The chain employs TRBV5-5 and TRBJ1-2, with D possibly TRBD1 on 5 matching bases. CDR1 is SGHKS and CDR2 is YYEKEE in the germline V gene (reference sequence). Trimming cost V 2 bases and J 6 bases, with 11 bases left between them. The CDR3 runs to 13 residues. In DNA, the CDR3 is TGTGCCAGCAGCTTCGTAGGGGATGATGGCTACACCTTC. It translates to CASSFVGDDGYTF.

This sequence joins TRBV14 and TRBJ2-1; 9 nucleotides match TRBD1. This CDR3 has 16 amino acids. Germline V CDR1 and CDR2: SGHDN, FVKESK. With 2 bases clipped from V and 4 bases from J, the junction kept 6 bases outside the gene matches. The CDR3: CASSQLGTGPYNEQFF. The DNA for the CDR3 is TGTGCCAGCAGCCAATTAGGGACAGGGCCTTACAATGAGCAGTTCTTC.

This sequence joins TRBV3-1 (or the pseudogene TRBV3-2) and TRBJ1-2; D gene uncertain. Looked up from germline, CDR1 is LGHDT and CDR2 is YNNKEL (reference sequence). V was pared by 3 bases and J by 7 bases, with 12 bases between. The CDR3 length is 13 residues. The CDR3 nucleotides are TGTGCCAGCAGCCATGACACAGTTGGTGGCTACACCTTC. The encoded protein is CASSHDTVGGYTF.

The chain combines TRBV6-2 or TRBV6-3 with TRBJ2-2, with 8 positions matching TRBD2. The CDR3 has 17 amino acids. Germline V lookup: CDR1 MNHEY, CDR2 SVGEGT. Losses at the gene ends were 0 bases for V and 2 bases for J; bases not matched to a gene: 5. This chain's CDR3 is CASSYSPRGVNTGELFF. The CDR3 nucleotides read TGTGCCAGCAGTTACTCCCCGCGGGGGGTAAACACCGGGGAGCTGTTTTTT.